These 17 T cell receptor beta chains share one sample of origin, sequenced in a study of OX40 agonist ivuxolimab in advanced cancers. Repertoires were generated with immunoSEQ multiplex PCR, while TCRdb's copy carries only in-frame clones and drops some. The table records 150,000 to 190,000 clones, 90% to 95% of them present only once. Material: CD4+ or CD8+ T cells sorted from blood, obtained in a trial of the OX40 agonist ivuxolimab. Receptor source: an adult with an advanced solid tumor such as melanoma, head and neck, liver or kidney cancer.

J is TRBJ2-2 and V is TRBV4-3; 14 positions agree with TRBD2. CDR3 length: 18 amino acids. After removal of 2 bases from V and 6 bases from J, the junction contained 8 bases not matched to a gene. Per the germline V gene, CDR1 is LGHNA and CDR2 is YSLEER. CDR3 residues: CASSQWAGTSGSSGELFF. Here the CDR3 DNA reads TGCGCCAGCAGCCAATGGGCCGGGACTAGCGGGAGTTCCGGGGAGCTGTTTTTT.

CDR3 residues: CASSPDRVYGYTF. CDR3 nucleotides: TGTGCCAGCAGCCCCGACAGGGTTTATGGCTACACCTTC. The rearrangement uses TRBV7-2 and TRBJ1-2; TRBD1 aligns across 7 bases. Trimming at V came to 5 bases and at J to 5 bases, leaving 5 bases not matched to a gene. Germline V CDR1 and CDR2: SGHTA, FQGNSA. CDR3 size: 13 residues. The full variable domain, with the rest looked up from reference TRBV7-2 and TRBJ1-2, is GAGVSQSPSNKVTEKGKDVELRCDPISGHTALYWYRQSLGQGLEFLIYFQGNSAPDKSGLPSDRFSAERTGGSVSTLTIQRTQQEDSAVYLCASSPDRVYGYTFGSGTRLTVV.

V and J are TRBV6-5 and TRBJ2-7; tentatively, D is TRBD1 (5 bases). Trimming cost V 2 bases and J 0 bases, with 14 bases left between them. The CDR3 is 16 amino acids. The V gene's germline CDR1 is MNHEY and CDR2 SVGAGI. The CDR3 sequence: CASSYALGRSSYEQYF. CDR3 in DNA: TGTGCCAGCAGTTACGCCCTGGGGCGGAGCTCCTACGAGCAGTACTTC.

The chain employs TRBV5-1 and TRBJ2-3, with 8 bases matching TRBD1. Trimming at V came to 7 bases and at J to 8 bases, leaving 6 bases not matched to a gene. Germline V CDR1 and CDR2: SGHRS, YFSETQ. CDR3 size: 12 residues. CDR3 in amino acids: CASGQGRGTQYF. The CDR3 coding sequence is TGCGCCAGCGGACAGGGACGAGGTACGCAGTATTTT.

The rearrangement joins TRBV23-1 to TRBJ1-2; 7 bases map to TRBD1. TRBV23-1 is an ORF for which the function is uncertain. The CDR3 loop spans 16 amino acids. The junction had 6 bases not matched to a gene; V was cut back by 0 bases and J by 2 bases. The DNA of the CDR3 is TGCGCCAGCAGTCAATCGGTCGGACAGGCCAACTATGGCTACACCTTC. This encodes CASSQSVGQANYGYTF.

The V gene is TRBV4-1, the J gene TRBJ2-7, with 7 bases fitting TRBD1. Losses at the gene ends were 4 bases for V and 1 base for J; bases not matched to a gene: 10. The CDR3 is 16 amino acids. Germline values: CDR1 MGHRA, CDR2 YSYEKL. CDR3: CASSPTKDRISYEQYF. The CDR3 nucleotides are TGCGCCAGCAGCCCTACTAAGGACAGGATATCCTACGAGCAGTACTTC.

CDR3 sequence (DNA): TGTGCCTGGAGCCCTTCCCAGAAACTGTTTTTT. As protein: CAWSPSQKLFF. This chain joins TRBV30 and TRBJ1-4; D not certain. Trimming removed 3 bases from V and 11 bases from J, with 10 bases in between. This CDR3 comprises 11 residues. Per the germline V gene, CDR1 is GTSNPN and CDR2 is SVGIG (reference sequence).

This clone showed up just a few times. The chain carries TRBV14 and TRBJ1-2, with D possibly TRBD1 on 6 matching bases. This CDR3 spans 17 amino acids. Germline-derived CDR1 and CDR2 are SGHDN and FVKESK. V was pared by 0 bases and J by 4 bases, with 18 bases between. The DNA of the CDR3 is TGTGCCAGCAGCCAAGACAGGTTGGCAGGGGAATTCTATGGCTACACCTTC. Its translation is CASSQDRLAGEFYGYTF.

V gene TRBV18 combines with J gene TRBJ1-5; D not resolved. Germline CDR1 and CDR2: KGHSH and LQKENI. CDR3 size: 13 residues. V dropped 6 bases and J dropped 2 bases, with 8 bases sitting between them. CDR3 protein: CASSPVGNQPQHF. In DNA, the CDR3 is TGTGCCAGCTCCCCTGTCGGCAATCAGCCCCAGCATTTT. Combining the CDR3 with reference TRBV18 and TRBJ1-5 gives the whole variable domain NAGVMQNPRHLVRRRGQEARLRCSPMKGHSHVYWYRQLPEEGLKFMVYLQKENIIDESGMPKERFSAEFPKEGPSILRIQQVVRGDSAAYFCASSPVGNQPQHFGDGTRLSIL.

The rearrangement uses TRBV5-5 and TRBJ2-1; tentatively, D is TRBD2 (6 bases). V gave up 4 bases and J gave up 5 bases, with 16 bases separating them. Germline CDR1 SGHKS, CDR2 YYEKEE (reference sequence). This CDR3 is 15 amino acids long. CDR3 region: CASSRDFQGHNEQFF. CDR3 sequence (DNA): TGTGCCAGCAGCCGGGACTTCCAGGGCCACAATGAGCAGTTCTTC.

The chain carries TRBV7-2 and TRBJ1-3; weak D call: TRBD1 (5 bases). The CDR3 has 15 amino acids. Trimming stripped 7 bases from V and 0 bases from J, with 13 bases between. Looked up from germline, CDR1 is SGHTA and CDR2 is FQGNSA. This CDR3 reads CASKDSGSSGNTIYF. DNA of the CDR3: TGTGCCAGCAAAGACAGCGGTAGCTCTGGAAACACCATATATTTT.

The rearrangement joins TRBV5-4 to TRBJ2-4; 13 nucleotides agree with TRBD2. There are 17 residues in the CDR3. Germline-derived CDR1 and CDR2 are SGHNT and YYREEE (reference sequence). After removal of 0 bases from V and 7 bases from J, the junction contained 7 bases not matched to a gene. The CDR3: CASSLELAGGSRNIQYF. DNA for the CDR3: TGTGCCAGCAGCTTGGAACTAGCGGGGGGGTCGAGGAACATTCAGTACTTC.

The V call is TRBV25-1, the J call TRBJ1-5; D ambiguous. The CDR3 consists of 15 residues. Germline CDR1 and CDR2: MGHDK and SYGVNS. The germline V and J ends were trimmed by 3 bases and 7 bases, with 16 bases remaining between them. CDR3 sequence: CASSEGKGAHQPQHF. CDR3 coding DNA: TGTGCCAGCAGTGAGGGAAAGGGAGCGCACCAGCCCCAGCATTTT.

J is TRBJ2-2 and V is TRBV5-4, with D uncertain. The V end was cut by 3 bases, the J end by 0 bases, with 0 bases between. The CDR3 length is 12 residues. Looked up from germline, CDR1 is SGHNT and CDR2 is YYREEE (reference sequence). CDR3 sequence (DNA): TGTGCCAGCAGCTCGAACACCGGGGAGCTGTTTTTT. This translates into CASSSNTGELFF.

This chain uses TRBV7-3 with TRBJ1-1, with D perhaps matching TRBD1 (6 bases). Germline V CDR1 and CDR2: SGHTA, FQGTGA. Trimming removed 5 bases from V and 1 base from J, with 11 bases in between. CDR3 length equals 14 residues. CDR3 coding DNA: TGTGCCAGCAGCGCGGCAGGGGCGAACACTGAAGCTTTCTTT. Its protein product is CASSAAGANTEAFF.

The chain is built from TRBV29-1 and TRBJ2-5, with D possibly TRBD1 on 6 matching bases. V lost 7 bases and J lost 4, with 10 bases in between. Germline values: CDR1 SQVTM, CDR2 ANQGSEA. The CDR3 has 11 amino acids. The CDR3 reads CSAQGRETQYF. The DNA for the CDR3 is TGCAGCGCTCAGGGGCGAGAGACCCAGTACTTC.

In DNA, the CDR3 is TGTGCCAGCAGCTCGGACAGGGGAGTGGACGCTTTCTTT. This codes for CASSSDRGVDAFF. The chain links TRBV7-3 to TRBJ1-1, with 9 bases that match TRBD1. The germline V gene encodes CDR1 SGHTA and CDR2 FQGTGA. This CDR3 is 13 amino acids long. Trimming at V came to 4 bases and at J to 11 bases, leaving 8 bases not matched to a gene.